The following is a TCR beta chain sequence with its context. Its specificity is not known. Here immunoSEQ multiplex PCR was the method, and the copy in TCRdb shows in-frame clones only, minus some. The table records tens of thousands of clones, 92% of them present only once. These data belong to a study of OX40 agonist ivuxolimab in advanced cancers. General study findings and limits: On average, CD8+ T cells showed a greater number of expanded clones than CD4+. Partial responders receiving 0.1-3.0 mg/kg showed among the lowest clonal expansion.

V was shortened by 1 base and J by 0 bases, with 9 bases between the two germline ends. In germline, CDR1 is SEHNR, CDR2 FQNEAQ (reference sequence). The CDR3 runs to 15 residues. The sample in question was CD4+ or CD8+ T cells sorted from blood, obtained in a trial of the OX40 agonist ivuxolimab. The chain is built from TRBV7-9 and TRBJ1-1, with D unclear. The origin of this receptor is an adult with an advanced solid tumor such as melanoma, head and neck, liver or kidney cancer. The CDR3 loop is CASSLGPLMNTEAFF. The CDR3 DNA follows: TGTGCCAGCAGCTTAGGGCCTTTAATGAACACTGAAGCTTTCTTT.